This TCR beta chain was sequenced for a study of cytomegalovirus exposure and HLA in healthy donors. Broader study findings: Testing in vitro showed a few CMV-associated chains specific for CMV antigens.

The study ran its PCR with 60 Vbeta and 13 Jbeta primers. TCRdb's table, derived via immunoSEQ multiplex PCR, lists solely in-frame clones and lacks some. The table has 200,000 or so clones, about four fifths seen once. Points on this clone: Its specificity is unknown.

Germline lookup yields CDR1 ENHRY and CDR2 SYGVKD. The CDR3 loop spans 13 amino acids. J gave up 6 bases and V 2 bases, and 2 bases lay outside the gene matches. The sequencing input was PBMCs. This TCR was sampled from a boy between 10 and 17 years old in good health and CMV-seronegative. The rearrangement joins TRBV10-3 to TRBJ1-2; 8 nucleotides agree with TRBD1. The CDR3 nucleotides read TGTGCCATCAGTGAGGACAGGGGAAATGGCTACACCTTC. Amino acid sequence: CAISEDRGNGYTF.